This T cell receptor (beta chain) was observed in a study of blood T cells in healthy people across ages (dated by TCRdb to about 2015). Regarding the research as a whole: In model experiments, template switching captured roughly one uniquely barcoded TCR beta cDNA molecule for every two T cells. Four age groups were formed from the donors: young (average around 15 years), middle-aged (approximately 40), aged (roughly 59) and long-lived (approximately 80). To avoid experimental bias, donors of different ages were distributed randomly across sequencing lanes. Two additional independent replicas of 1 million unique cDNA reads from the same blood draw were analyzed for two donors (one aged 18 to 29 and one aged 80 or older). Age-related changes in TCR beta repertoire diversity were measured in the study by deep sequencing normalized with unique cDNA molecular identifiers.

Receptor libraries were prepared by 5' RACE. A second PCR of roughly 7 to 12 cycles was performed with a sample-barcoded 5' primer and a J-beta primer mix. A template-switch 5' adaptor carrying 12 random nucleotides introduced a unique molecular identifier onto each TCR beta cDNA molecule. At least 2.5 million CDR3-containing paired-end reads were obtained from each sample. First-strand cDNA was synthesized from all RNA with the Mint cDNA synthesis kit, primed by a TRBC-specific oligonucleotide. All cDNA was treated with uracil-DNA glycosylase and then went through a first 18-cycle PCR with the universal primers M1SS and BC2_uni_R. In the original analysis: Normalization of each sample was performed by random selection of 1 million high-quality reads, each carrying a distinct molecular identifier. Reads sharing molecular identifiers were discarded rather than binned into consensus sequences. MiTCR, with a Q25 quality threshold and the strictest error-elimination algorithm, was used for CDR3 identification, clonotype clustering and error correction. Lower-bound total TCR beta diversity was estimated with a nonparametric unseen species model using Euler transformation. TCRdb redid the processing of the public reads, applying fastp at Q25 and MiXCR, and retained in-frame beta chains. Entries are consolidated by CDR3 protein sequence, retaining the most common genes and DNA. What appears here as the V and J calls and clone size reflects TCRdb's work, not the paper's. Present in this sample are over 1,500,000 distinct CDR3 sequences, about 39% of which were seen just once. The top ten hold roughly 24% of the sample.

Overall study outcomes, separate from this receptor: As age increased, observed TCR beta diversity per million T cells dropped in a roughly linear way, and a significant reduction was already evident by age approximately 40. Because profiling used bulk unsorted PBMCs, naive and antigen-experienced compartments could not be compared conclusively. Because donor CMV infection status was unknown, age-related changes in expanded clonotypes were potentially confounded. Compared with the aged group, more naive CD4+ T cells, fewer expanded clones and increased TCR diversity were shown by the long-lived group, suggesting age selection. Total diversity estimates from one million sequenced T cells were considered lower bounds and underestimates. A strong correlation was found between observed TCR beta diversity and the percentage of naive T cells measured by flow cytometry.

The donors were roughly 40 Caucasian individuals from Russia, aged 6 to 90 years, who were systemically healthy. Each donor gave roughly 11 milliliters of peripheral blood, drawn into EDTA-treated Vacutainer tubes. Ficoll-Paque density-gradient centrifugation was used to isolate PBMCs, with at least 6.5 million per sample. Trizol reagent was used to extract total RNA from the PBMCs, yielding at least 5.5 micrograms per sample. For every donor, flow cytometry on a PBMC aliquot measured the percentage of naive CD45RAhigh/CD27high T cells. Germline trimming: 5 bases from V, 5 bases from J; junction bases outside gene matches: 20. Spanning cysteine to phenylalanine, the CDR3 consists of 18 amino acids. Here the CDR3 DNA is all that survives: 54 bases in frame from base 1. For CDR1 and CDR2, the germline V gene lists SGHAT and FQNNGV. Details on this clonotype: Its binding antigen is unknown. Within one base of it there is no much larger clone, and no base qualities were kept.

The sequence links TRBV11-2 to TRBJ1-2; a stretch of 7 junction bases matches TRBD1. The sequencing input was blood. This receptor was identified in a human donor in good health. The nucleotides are TGTGCCAGCAGCCATAACCGGGACAGATCCTCGAATCCATATGGCTACACCTTC. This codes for CASSHNRDRSSNPYGYTF.